One and the same sample provided the 17 T cell receptor beta chains below, sequenced in a study of T cells in Graves' hyperthyroidism and ophthalmopathy. From RNA transcripts, TCR beta CDR3 regions were amplified. TCR CDR3 regions were first amplified by RT-PCR with HTBI primers. Using its own MiXCR run on the multiplex PCR reads, TCRdb lists one record per CDR3 protein. The repertoire consists of roughly 700,000 distinct CDR3 sequences, with roughly a third occurring once and the leading ten covering 30% to 40%. Sequences were obtained from blood. Source of these receptors: a woman in her thirties or forties with Graves' hyperthyroidism.

The rearrangement uses TRBV20-1 and TRBJ2-5; 13 bases line up with TRBD2. Germline loops: CDR1 DFQATT, CDR2 SNEGSKA (reference sequence). V lost 6 bases, J lost 2 bases, and 6 bases stayed unmatched. The CDR3 has 15 residues. This CDR3 is CSASRTSGRQETQYF. CDR3 sequence (DNA): TGCAGTGCAAGTAGGACTAGCGGGAGACAAGAGACCCAGTACTTC.

Details on this clonotype: Since the CDR3 does not end with the conserved phenylalanine or tryptophan, this likely comes from a read error. The V call is TRBV2, the J call TRBJ1-2; 8 positions agree with TRBD1. CDR1 is SNHLY, CDR2 FYNNEI, per germline. The CDR3 is 13 residues long. V shed 6 bases and J 8 bases; nucleotides not matched to a gene: 8. The CDR3 loop reads CASSHQGAAGYTL. For the CDR3, the DNA is TGTGCCAGCAGCCATCAGGGGGCGGCAGGCTACACCCTC.

This clonotype showed up many times. This chain uses TRBV15 with TRBJ1-2, with 8 nucleotides matching TRBD1. Unmatched junction bases numbered 7, after V lost 3 bases and J lost 4 bases. Germline loops: CDR1 LNHNV, CDR2 YYDKDF (reference sequence). The CDR3 totals 15 residues. The CDR3 sequence: CATSSQNRGSYGYTF. The DNA for the CDR3 is TGTGCCACCAGCAGCCAGAACAGGGGGAGCTATGGCTACACCTTC.

This clonotype was observed many times. This chain links TRBV10-1 with TRBJ1-1, with 8 bases lining up with TRBD1. The CDR3 length is 16 residues. J was trimmed by 6 bases and V by 5 bases; bases with no gene match: 14. Per germline, CDR1 WNHNN and CDR2 SYGVQD (reference sequence). The CDR3 DNA reads TGCGCCAGCAGTCAACAGGGGGGCCACGGTTTCGCTGAAGCTTTCTTT. Its translation: CASSQQGGHGFAEAFF.

The V and J genes are TRBV6-6 and TRBJ1-2; D not certain. Trimming took 6 bases from V and 10 from J, leaving 15 bases between them. This CDR3 has 12 residues. Germline V gene lookup returns CDR1 MNHNY and CDR2 SVGAGI (reference sequence). The CDR3 nucleotides read TGTGCCAGCAGCCAGGACCTGGAGGTCTACACCTTC. Its protein is CASSQDLEVYTF.

CDR3 loop: CSARSPDAANVLTF. DNA of the CDR3: TGCAGTGCTAGATCCCCGGACGCGGCCAACGTCCTGACTTTC. J is TRBJ2-6 and V is TRBV20-1; D unresolved. The CDR3 totals 14 residues. V lost 2 bases to trimming and J lost 6 bases, with 11 bases between them. CDR1 is DFQATT, CDR2 SNEGSKA, per germline (reference sequence).

This clonotype was seen ten or more times. J is TRBJ2-7 and V is TRBV29-1, with 10 bases fitting TRBD2. Germline loops: CDR1 SQVTM, CDR2 ANQGSEA. Germline trimming cut 4 bases from V and 5 bases from J; bases unmatched to any gene: 8. The CDR3 has 14 residues. CDR3 loop: CSVVVAGGPNEQYF. Here the CDR3 DNA reads TGCAGCGTTGTTGTAGCGGGGGGCCCCAACGAGCAGTACTTC.

This rearrangement joins TRBV20-1 to TRBJ1-4; the D is unclear. Germline CDR1 reads DFQATT; CDR2 reads SNEGSKA (reference sequence). V was trimmed by 4 bases and J by 4 bases, leaving 13 bases between them. This CDR3 region has 14 residues. CDR3 nucleotide sequence: TGCAGTGCTAAAGGGAAAGCCGATAATGAAAAACTGTTTTTT. This sequence encodes CSAKGKADNEKLFF.

A word on this clonotype: A much larger clonotype is one base distant, so this may be a read error. The chain is built from TRBV7-3 and TRBJ1-1; D may be TRBD1 (5 bases). The CDR3 is 13 amino acids. CDR1 SGHTA and CDR2 FQGTGA come from the germline V gene. This CDR3 reads CASRAGFGTEASF. CDR3 sequence (DNA): TGTGCCAGCAGGGCAGGGTTCGGGACTGAAGCTTCCTTT. The entire variable domain, with the rest obtained from reference TRBV7-3 and TRBJ1-1, is as follows: GAGVSQTPSNKVTEKGKYVELRCDPISGHTALYWYRQSLGQGPEFLIYFQGTGAADDSGLPNDRFFAVRPEGSVSTLKIQRTERGDSAVYLCASRAGFGTEASFGQGTRLTVV.

This clonotype was detected many times. This chain uses TRBV9 with TRBJ1-5; no clear D. Germline assignment: CDR1 SGDLS and CDR2 YYNGEE. Trimming left V 0 bases short and J 4 bases short, with 8 bases between. The CDR3 runs 14 residues. The CDR3 nucleotides are TGTGCCAGCAGCGTAGGGAACGGGAATCAGCCCCAGCATTTT. This encodes CASSVGNGNQPQHF.

The chain employs TRBV4-3 and TRBJ1-3, with D unresolved. The CDR3 has 17 residues. Germline V CDR1 and CDR2: LGHNA, YSLEER. Trimming pared 1 base from V and 2 bases from J, leaving 15 bases between. The CDR3 spells CASSQVMTAATGNTIYF. CDR3 sequence (DNA): TGCGCCAGCAGCCAAGTGATGACGGCGGCCACTGGAAACACCATATATTTT.

This clonotype showed up just a few times. CDR3 DNA: TGTGCCAGCAGCTGGGGACGGTACAATGAGCAGTTCTTC. It encodes CASSWGRYNEQFF. This chain joins TRBV7-8 and TRBJ2-1; D may correspond to TRBD1 or TRBD2 (5 bases each). The CDR3 is 13 amino acids. The V end was cut by 4 bases, the J end by 4 bases, with 8 bases between. Per germline, CDR1 SGHVS and CDR2 FQNEAQ.

This clonotype came up a few times. The rearrangement joins TRBV5-5 to TRBJ1-1; D ambiguous. V was clipped by 3 bases and J by 11 bases, with 17 bases between them. CDR1 and CDR2 from the germline V gene are SGHKS and YYEKEE (reference sequence). The CDR3 loop spans 13 amino acids. The CDR3 loop reads CASSSPLGRWAFF. The CDR3 DNA reads TGTGCCAGCAGCTCACCCCTCGGTAGGTGGGCTTTCTTT. Based on the CDR3 plus reference TRBV5-5 and TRBJ1-1, the full variable domain is DAGVTQSPTHLIKTRGQQVTLRCSPISGHKSVSWYQQVLGQGPQFIFQYYEKEERGRGNFPDRFSARQFPNYSSELNVNALLLGDSALYLCASSSPLGRWAFFGQGTRLTVV.

The chain carries TRBV19 and TRBJ1-5; D is unresolved. Trimming pared 0 bases from V and 0 bases from J, leaving 12 bases between. The CDR3 is 17 amino acids. Germline assignment: CDR1 LNHDA and CDR2 SQIVND (reference sequence). The CDR3 reads CASSIDSLRSSNQPQHF. The CDR3, as DNA: TGTGCCAGTAGTATAGATTCCTTAAGGAGTAGCAATCAGCCCCAGCATTTT.

Regarding this clonotype: This could be a read error, since a much larger clone is one nucleotide away. Lacking the conserved final phenylalanine or tryptophan, this CDR3 likely reflects a read error. This sequence joins TRBV7-9 and TRBJ1-2; 9 nucleotides align to TRBD1. Germline V lookup: CDR1 SEHNR, CDR2 FQNEAQ (reference sequence). The CDR3 consists of 16 residues. V shed 3 bases and J 7 bases; nucleotides not matched to a gene: 12. CDR3 DNA: TGTGCCAGCAGCTTCGCCGGGACAGGGTTAAGTTTTGGCTACACCTCC. It translates to CASSFAGTGLSFGYTS.

This clonotype came up a few times. The chain has TRBV13 and TRBJ2-5; TRBD2 matches 7 bases. The CDR3 is made up of 14 amino acids. CDR1 and CDR2 (germline): PRHDT, FYEKMQ (reference sequence). J lost 2 bases, V lost 4 bases, and 4 bases had no gene match. The CDR3, as DNA: TGTGCCAGCAGCTGGTCTAGCGGACAAGAGACCCAGTACTTC. Protein sequence: CASSWSSGQETQYF.

V usage is TRBV25-1 and J usage is TRBJ1-3; D might be TRBD1 (5 bases). The V gene's germline CDR1 is MGHDK and CDR2 SYGVNS. The CDR3 length is 15 residues. Trimming pared 6 bases from V and 0 bases from J, leaving 12 bases between. CDR3 in DNA: TGTGCCAGCAGCCAAGACAGTGTCTCTGGAAACACCATATATTTT. Translation: CASSQDSVSGNTIYF.